These T cell receptor beta chains were read from a single sample in a study of T cell responses to AZD1222 COVID-19 vaccine. Repertoires were generated with immunoSEQ multiplex PCR, while TCRdb's copy carries only in-frame clones and drops some. Here the sample spans tens of thousands of clones, 91% being singletons. Sequences were derived from peripheral blood, sampled on day 0 of MenACWY control vaccination. All receptors derive from an adult in good health. The CDR3 runs from the conserved cysteine through the conserved F or W. A D gene is named only where the DNA matches it firmly. A row's size may be missing; if present it is once, few, many or a size class.

cdr3_nt | cdr3_aa | d_call | clone_size | v_call | cdr3_length | j_call
TGTGCCAGCAGTTACTCCACCGAACGGGGCTATGGCTACACCTTC | CASSYSTERGYGYTF | . | few | TRBV6-5 | 15 | TRBJ1-2
TGTGCCAGCAGTGTCCGGCTCCCCTACGAGCAGTACTTC | CASSVRLPYEQYF | . | . | TRBV2 | 13 | TRBJ2-7
TGTGCCAGCAGCTGGGACGGCAACTATGGCTACACCTTC | CASSWDGNYGYTF | . | . | TRBV12-3/TRBV12-4 | 13 | TRBJ1-2
TGTGCCAGCAGCCAAGACGTCAACAGGGGCTACACCTTC | CASSQDVNRGYTF | . | . | TRBV4-2 | 13 | TRBJ1-2
TGCAGCGTTGACGGCGCGGTCCAAGAGACCCAGTACTTC | CSVDGAVQETQYF | . | . | TRBV29-1 | 13 | TRBJ2-5
TGTGCCAGTGGCCACAGGAATCAGCCCCAGCATTTT | CASGHRNQPQHF | . | . | TRBV19 | 12 | TRBJ1-5
TGTGCCAGTTCTTACGGTTGGGATGAAAAACTGTTTTTT | CASSYGWDEKLFF | . | once | TRBV19 | 13 | TRBJ1-4
TGTGCCAGCAGTGTAGGGGGCGGCAATTCACCCCTCCACTTT | CASSVGGGNSPLHF | TRBD1 | . | TRBV25-1 | 14 | TRBJ1-6
TGTGCCAGCTCACAGTGGGTAACTAATGAAAAACTGTTTTTT | CASSQWVTNEKLFF | . | . | TRBV18 | 14 | TRBJ1-4
TGTGCCAGTAGCTTTGGACCGTACAATGAGCAGTTCTTC | CASSFGPYNEQFF | . | . | TRBV19 | 13 | TRBJ2-1
TGCAGCGGACAAGCAGTGGGCACAGATACGCAGTATTTT | CSGQAVGTDTQYF | . | . | TRBV29-1 | 13 | TRBJ2-3
TGTGCCAGCAGCCTCGTGTCCTACGAGCAGTACTTC | CASSLVSYEQYF | . | . | TRBV28 | 12 | TRBJ2-7
TGTGCCAGCAGCTTAGCGCTCCAGGGTTCTGGGCAGTATTTT | CASSLALQGSGQYF | . | once | TRBV7-9 | 14 | TRBJ2-3
TGCAGTGCTAGAGATGGTACTGCTCGTACCTTC | CSARDGTARTF | . | . | TRBV20-1 | 11 | TRBJ1-2
TGCGCCAGCAGCTTACAGGGGGCTGGTGGGGAGCTGTTTTTT | CASSLQGAGGELFF | TRBD1 | . | TRBV5-1 | 14 | TRBJ2-2
TGCAGCGTTGTAAAGGGGGTGAACGAGCAGTACTTC | CSVVKGVNEQYF | . | . | TRBV29-1 | 12 | TRBJ2-7
TGTGCCAGCAGCTTATTTGTCGGGAGTACGGGGCCCGAGCAGTACTTC | CASSLFVGSTGPEQYF | . | . | TRBV7-2 | 16 | TRBJ2-7
TGCGCCAGCAGCTTGAAGGGGGCGTCGACTGAAGCTTTCTTT | CASSLKGASTEAFF | TRBD1 | . | TRBV5-1 | 14 | TRBJ1-1
TGTGCCAGCAGTTCTTCCGGGACACCGGTCTATGGCTACACCTTC | CASSSSGTPVYGYTF | . | . | TRBV28 | 15 | TRBJ1-2
TGCAGCGTTGTTGGGACAGAGGGCACTGAAGCTTTCTTT | CSVVGTEGTEAFF | TRBD1 | . | TRBV29-1 | 13 | TRBJ1-1
TGTGCCAGCAGCTTGGAGGGGCCCCGCTCTGGAAACACCATATATTTT | CASSLEGPRSGNTIYF | . | . | TRBV5-4 | 16 | TRBJ1-3
TGTGCCAGCAGCCTTGGGTACGAGCAGTACTTC | CASSLGYEQYF | . | . | TRBV3-1/TRBV3-2 | 11 | TRBJ2-7
TGTGCCAGCAGCGGTCGTGTGGGGTATAATTCACCCCTCCACTTT | CASSGRVGYNSPLHF | . | . | TRBV9 | 15 | TRBJ1-6
TGTGCCAGCAGTTATCAGAGGGATCAGCCCCAGCATTTT | CASSYQRDQPQHF | . | . | TRBV6-5 | 13 | TRBJ1-5
TGCAGCGTTGAAGATATAGCCCACTGGGGCACAGATACGCAGTATTTT | CSVEDIAHWGTDTQYF | . | . | TRBV29-1 | 16 | TRBJ2-3
TGTGCCAGCAGCTTAGGGGATGGCAATTCACCCCTCCACTTT | CASSLGDGNSPLHF | . | . | TRBV7-8 | 14 | TRBJ1-6
TGTGCCAGCAGTTTACTCGGGGGCTCTATAAACGAGCAGTACTTC | CASSLLGGSINEQYF | . | . | TRBV28 | 15 | TRBJ2-7
TGTGCCAGCAGCGTAAGCGGGAGATCCCTCGAGCAGTACTTC | CASSVSGRSLEQYF | TRBD2 | . | TRBV9 | 14 | TRBJ2-7
TGTGCCAGCAGTACTGGACAGGGGATGAACGAGCAGTACTTC | CASSTGQGMNEQYF | TRBD1 | . | TRBV6-5 | 14 | TRBJ2-7
TGTGCCAGCAGCCCACAGGGACAGGGGGCGGGTCATGAGCAGTTCTTC | CASSPQGQGAGHEQFF | TRBD1 | . | TRBV7-9 | 16 | TRBJ2-1
TGCACCAGCAGCCGGGGAGGGTGCGGCAATCAGCCCCAGCATTTT | CTSSRGGCGNQPQHF | . | . | TRBV1 | 15 | TRBJ1-5
TGTGCCAGCAGCCCCTTGTCCGGGACGAAACTGTTTTTT | CASSPLSGTKLFF | . | . | TRBV7-9 | 13 | TRBJ1-4
TGTGCCAGCAGTTACTCGATTGGGGCCAACGTCCTGACTTTC | CASSYSIGANVLTF | . | . | TRBV6-5 | 14 | TRBJ2-6
TGTGCCAGCAGCCTTAGCGGGGGGCCTTCGCTAGGGGAGCAGTTCTTC | CASSLSGGPSLGEQFF | TRBD2 | . | TRBV7-2 | 16 | TRBJ2-1
TGTGCCAGCAGTTACTCGAGCAGACGTTATGGACCCCAGCATTTT | CASSYSSRRYGPQHF | . | . | TRBV6-6 | 15 | TRBJ1-5
TGTGCCAGCAGCCACCCGGGACAGGGGTATGGCTACACCTTC | CASSHPGQGYGYTF | TRBD1 | . | TRBV3-1/TRBV3-2 | 14 | TRBJ1-2
TGTGCCAGTGGACCGGACAGGGGGCGTCCCTACGAGCAGTACTTC | CASGPDRGRPYEQYF | TRBD1 | few | TRBV19 | 15 | TRBJ2-7
TGTGCCAGCAGTTTATTATTGGGCGGGAGGAACACCGGGGAGCTGTTTTTT | CASSLLLGGRNTGELFF | TRBD2 | . | TRBV27 | 17 | TRBJ2-2
TGTGCCAGCAGACCCAGCGTCGACGAGCAGTTCTTC | CASRPSVDEQFF | . | . | TRBV12-3/TRBV12-4 | 12 | TRBJ2-1
TGTGCCAGCAGCCAAGATCCAGTTAGCAATCAGCCCCAGCATTTT | CASSQDPVSNQPQHF | . | . | TRBV3-1/TRBV3-2 | 15 | TRBJ1-5
TGTGCCAGCAGCCTGACTAGCGCGAAAGAGACCCAGTACTTC | CASSLTSAKETQYF | TRBD2 | . | TRBV7-2 | 14 | TRBJ2-5
TGTGCCACCGGGGTCGGGACAGGGCCCTACAATGAGCAGTTCTTC | CATGVGTGPYNEQFF | TRBD1 | . | TRBV24-1 | 15 | TRBJ2-1
TGTGCCAGCGGCCCCCGGGGAACCTCTGGAAACACCATATATTTT | CASGPRGTSGNTIYF | . | . | TRBV2 | 15 | TRBJ1-3
TGTGCCAGCAGCACGGGGCGGATGAACACTGAAGCTTTCTTT | CASSTGRMNTEAFF | . | once | TRBV11-3 | 14 | TRBJ1-1
TGTGCCAGCAGTCGAGGGAACAGGGAGATCCGCTTT | CASSRGNREIRF | . | . | TRBV12-3/TRBV12-4 | 12 | TRBJ1-6
TGTGCCACCACCGGACTCCGCGGGACCGGGGAGCTGTTTTTT | CATTGLRGTGELFF | . | . | TRBV24-1 | 14 | TRBJ2-2
TGTGCCAGCAGCCAAGATCCCCGGGGGCAAACTGAAGCTTTCTTT | CASSQDPRGQTEAFF | . | . | TRBV4-2 | 15 | TRBJ1-1
TGTGCCAGCAGCCTTCTAGCGGAGGGGCCGGATACGCAGTATTTT | CASSLLAEGPDTQYF | TRBD2 | . | TRBV9 | 15 | TRBJ2-3
TGTGCCAGCAGCTTGCGGACAGTTGGCACAGATACGCAGTATTTT | CASSLRTVGTDTQYF | . | . | TRBV11-2 | 15 | TRBJ2-3
TGTGCCAGCAGCCCACATTTAGCGCCGGGGGAGCAGTACTTC | CASSPHLAPGEQYF | . | . | TRBV7-2 | 14 | TRBJ2-7
TGTGCCAGCAGTTTCTTAGCGGGAGGGATGTTGGACACCGGGGAGCTGTTTTTT | CASSFLAGGMLDTGELFF | TRBD2 | . | TRBV28 | 18 | TRBJ2-2
TGTGCCAGCAGTTATGGGCAGCCGGATCGGAGGTACTTC | CASSYGQPDRRYF | . | . | TRBV6-5 | 13 | TRBJ2-7
TGTGCCAGCAGCTTAGAGTGGACAGGGGACAACACCATATATTTT | CASSLEWTGDNTIYF | TRBD1 | . | TRBV7-2 | 15 | TRBJ1-3
TGTGCCACCAGTGATTCCATGAGCTCTGGAAACACCATATATTTT | CATSDSMSSGNTIYF | . | . | TRBV24-1 | 15 | TRBJ1-3